Listed below are T cell receptor beta chains from one sample, sequenced in a study of T cell responses to AZD1222 COVID-19 vaccine. This table comes from immunoSEQ multiplex PCR, and its TCRdb copy is limited to in-frame clones, with some not included. The repertoire holds about 110,000 clones, roughly nine tenths seen once, with 5.5% to 8% in the top ten. This specimen consisted of peripheral blood, obtained on day 0 of AZD1222 vaccination. These TCRs come from an adult in good health. Both conserved end residues are part of each CDR3. The order of the fields is J gene, D gene, V gene, clone size, CDR3 DNA, CDR3 protein. D genes are given only for firm matches. Size tells how often a clone was seen (once, few, many) or the class of an expanded clone, and some rows leave it out.

>TRBJ2-1|TRBD2|TRBV5-1|NA
TGCGCCAGCAGCTACTCCGCCGGGACTAGCGGGAGGAATTACAATGAGCAGTTCTTC
CASSYSAGTSGRNYNEQFF
>TRBJ1-5|TRBD1|TRBV24-1|NA
TGTGCCACTACCCAGGGGGCAGGCCAGCCCCAGCATTTT
CATTQGAGQPQHF
>TRBJ1-2|NA|TRBV6-2/TRBV6-3|few
TGTGCCAGCAGTTACTCGAGAGGGGCAGAGGGCTATGGCTACACCTTC
CASSYSRGAEGYGYTF
>TRBJ1-5|NA|TRBV5-1|few
TGCGCCAGCAGCTTGGCCCCACAGGGAGATAGCAATCAGCCCCAGCATTTT
CASSLAPQGDSNQPQHF
>TRBJ1-5|NA|TRBV7-2|NA
TGTGCCAGCAGCTCCACAGGACCTCGGCAGCCCCAGCATTTT
CASSSTGPRQPQHF
>TRBJ2-7|NA|TRBV5-1|NA
TGCGCCAGCAGCTTGGGTCAGGGTGCCGACGAGCAGTACTTC
CASSLGQGADEQYF
>TRBJ1-4|NA|TRBV28|NA
TGTGCCAGCAGTGACCGACAGTTAGGTAATGAAAAACTGTTTTTT
CASSDRQLGNEKLFF
>TRBJ2-5|NA|TRBV6-1|NA
TGTGCCAGCAGTGAGGCGTCACTGGAGGAGACCCAGTACTTC
CASSEASLEETQYF
>TRBJ2-3|NA|TRBV29-1|NA
TGCAGCGTTGCCAGGGGCTATAGCACAGATACGCAGTATTTT
CSVARGYSTDTQYF
>TRBJ2-5|TRBD2|TRBV4-1|NA
TGCGCCAGCAGCCGCGGGGGAGCGGGAGTGATAGAGACCCAGTACTTC
CASSRGGAGVIETQYF
>TRBJ1-5|NA|TRBV24-1|NA
TGTGCCACGGAGGGCGGGGGCGGACAGCCCCAGCATTTT
CATEGGGGQPQHF
>TRBJ1-2|NA|TRBV3-1/TRBV3-2|NA
TGTGCCAGCAGCTCAGGGTATGGCTACACCTTC
CASSSGYGYTF
>TRBJ1-2|TRBD1|TRBV29-1|few
TGCAGCGTTGCCCCGACAGGGGATGGGTATGGCTACACCTTC
CSVAPTGDGYGYTF
>TRBJ2-1|NA|TRBV7-2|NA
TGTGCCAGCAGCCTCCAGAAGACCTACAATGAGCAGTTCTTC
CASSLQKTYNEQFF
>TRBJ2-7|TRBD2|TRBV28|NA
TGTGCCAGCAGTTATTGGACTAGCGGATCCTACGAGCAGTACTTC
CASSYWTSGSYEQYF
>TRBJ1-4|NA|TRBV5-1|few
TGCGCCAGCAGCCCCAGCGGACAGAGTAATGAAAAACTGTTTTTT
CASSPSGQSNEKLFF
>TRBJ2-2|TRBD2|TRBV5-1|NA
TGCGCCAGCAGCTTGGCCGGGACTAGCGGGACCGGGGAGCTGTTTTTT
CASSLAGTSGTGELFF
>TRBJ2-7|NA|TRBV7-3|NA
TGTGCCAGCAGCCTCCTGGACCAGTACGAGCAGTACTTC
CASSLLDQYEQYF
>TRBJ1-1|TRBD1|TRBV28|NA
TGTGCCAGCAGCCCTCCGGGACAGGAAGCTTTCTTT
CASSPPGQEAFF
>TRBJ2-4|NA|TRBV18|NA
TGTGCCAGCTCACCAACATCTACTAGCAAAAACATTCAGTACTTC
CASSPTSTSKNIQYF
>TRBJ2-1|TRBD2|TRBV19|NA
TGTGCCAGTAGTACGAGACTAGCGGGGAACTACAATGAGCAGTTCTTC
CASSTRLAGNYNEQFF
>TRBJ1-1|TRBD1|TRBV28|NA
TGTGCCAGCAGTTCGACAGGGAGGAACACTGAAGCTTTCTTT
CASSSTGRNTEAFF
>TRBJ2-7|NA|TRBV28|NA
TGTGCCAGCTTTACGGGGGCCTACGAGCAGTACTTC
CASFTGAYEQYF
>TRBJ1-3|NA|TRBV7-9|few
TGTGCCAGCAGCTTCAGGGGTGCTGGAAACACCATATATTTT
CASSFRGAGNTIYF
>TRBJ1-6|TRBD1|TRBV27|NA
TGTGCCAGCAGCTGGGGACAGACTAATAATTCACCCCTCCACTTT
CASSWGQTNNSPLHF
>TRBJ1-2|TRBD1|TRBV7-9|NA
TGTGCCAGCAGCCCAACCGGGACAGGGGGTTTCTATGCCTATGGCTACACCTTC
CASSPTGTGGFYAYGYTF
>TRBJ1-1|TRBD1|TRBV18|NA
TGTGCCAGCTCACGGGACAGGAACACTGAAGCTTTCTTT
CASSRDRNTEAFF
>TRBJ2-3|NA|TRBV10-3|NA
TGTGCCATCAGTGTGAGCCCGTCCGCAGATACGCAGTATTTT
CAISVSPSADTQYF
>TRBJ2-1|NA|TRBV20-1|NA
TGCAGTGCTCCGGCCAATGAGCAGTTCTTC
CSAPANEQFF
>TRBJ2-1|TRBD2|TRBV20-1|NA
TGCAGTGCTAGTCCTATAGCGGGAGGTCGCGGTGAGCAGTTCTTC
CSASPIAGGRGEQFF
>TRBJ1-5|NA|TRBV5-6|few
TGTGCCAGCAGCACGTATAGATATGACACCGCTACTAGCAATCAGCCCCAGCATTTT
CASSTYRYDTATSNQPQHF
>TRBJ2-5|TRBD1|TRBV28|once
TGTGCCAGCAAAGACACCGGGACAGATCAAGAGACCCAGTACTTC
CASKDTGTDQETQYF
>TRBJ2-3|TRBD2|TRBV9|NA
TGTGCCAGCAGCGGGGGACTAGCGGGAGGAGATACGCAGTATTTT
CASSGGLAGGDTQYF
>TRBJ2-7|TRBD2|TRBV19|NA
TGTGCCAGTAGTAAAAGAAGAGGGACTAGCGGCTACGAGCAGTACTTC
CASSKRRGTSGYEQYF
>TRBJ2-6|NA|TRBV5-1|NA
TGCGCCAGCAGCTTGAGTGGACAGACCTCTGGGGCCAACGTCCTGACTTTC
CASSLSGQTSGANVLTF
>TRBJ2-2|TRBD1|TRBV30|NA
TGTGCCTGGAGTGTACAAAGGTGGACAGGCCTGACCGGGGAGCTGTTTTTT
CAWSVQRWTGLTGELFF
>TRBJ1-4|TRBD1|TRBV18|NA
TGTGCCAGCTCACCATTGGGACAGGGTAATGAAAAACTGTTTTTT
CASSPLGQGNEKLFF
>TRBJ1-2|NA|TRBV7-9|NA
TGTGCCAGCAGCCCACGACAGAATTCCTATGGCTACACCTTC
CASSPRQNSYGYTF
>TRBJ2-3|NA|TRBV21-1|NA
TGTGCCAGCAGCGAAAGGTCCCTAGCGGGAGGGCTAAACACAGATACGCAGTATTTT
CASSERSLAGGLNTDTQYF
>TRBJ1-1|NA|TRBV18|once
TGTGCCAGCTCACCATTCGGAGGGGGAGGGAATGTTAACACTGAAGCTTTCTTT
CASSPFGGGGNVNTEAFF
>TRBJ2-7|NA|TRBV20-1|NA
TGCAGTGCCCTCCGAGGGGGAGAGCAGTACTTC
CSALRGGEQYF
>TRBJ2-7|TRBD2|TRBV5-4|NA
TGTGCCAGCAGCGTCCAGGGAGGGGCCGAGCAGTACTTC
CASSVQGGAEQYF
>TRBJ2-7|TRBD2|TRBV28|NA
TGTGCCAGCAGTTCCCCTAGCGGGGGGCCCTACGAGCAGTACTTC
CASSSPSGGPYEQYF
>TRBJ1-4|NA|TRBV30|NA
TGTGCCTGGGCCTTCAATGAAAAACTGTTTTTT
CAWAFNEKLFF
>TRBJ1-3|NA|TRBV11-2|NA
TGTGCCAGCAGCCCTCGGGGGGCTGGAAACACCATATATTTT
CASSPRGAGNTIYF
>TRBJ2-2|TRBD2|TRBV6-6|NA
TGTGCCAGCAGCCCGAGCGGGAGGAACACCGGGGAGCTGTTTTTT
CASSPSGRNTGELFF
>TRBJ2-2|TRBD1|TRBV19|NA
TGTGCCAGTAGTATGGGACAGGGAACCGGGGAGCTGTTTTTT
CASSMGQGTGELFF
>TRBJ2-7|NA|TRBV25-1|NA
TGTGCCAGCAGTGAGGTAGGGAGCGGGTCCTACGAGCAGTACTTC
CASSEVGSGSYEQYF
>TRBJ2-5|NA|TRBV10-3|NA
TGTGCCATCAGTGAGCCCCGAGGGAGCGAGCAAGAGACCCAGTACTTC
CAISEPRGSEQETQYF
>TRBJ2-7|NA|TRBV7-2|NA
TGTGCCAGCAGCTTAGGCTCGAACTACGAGCAGTACTTC
CASSLGSNYEQYF
>TRBJ2-7|TRBD2|TRBV23-1|NA
TGCGCCAGCAGTCAAACCGGGGGGGATACCCCTTTGGAGCAGTACTTC
CASSQTGGDTPLEQYF
>TRBJ2-1|NA|TRBV12-5|NA
TGTGCTAGTGGTTGGGACTCTGAGCAGTTCTTC
CASGWDSEQFF
>TRBJ2-5|NA|TRBV28|NA
TGTGCCAGCAGTTTACTACTGGGCGAGACCCAGTACTTC
CASSLLLGETQYF
>TRBJ1-2|NA|TRBV24-1|NA
TGTGCCACCAGTGAACAGAACTATGGCTACACCTTC
CATSEQNYGYTF
>TRBJ1-2|NA|TRBV6-5|NA
TGTGCCAACAATGGCCCCGCAGGCTATGGCTACACCTTC
CANNGPAGYGYTF
>TRBJ2-3|NA|TRBV5-6|NA
TGTGCCAGCAGCCCCGGGACAGATACGCAGTATTTT
CASSPGTDTQYF
>TRBJ1-1|NA|TRBV28|NA
TGTGCCAGCAGTTTCGGGGGGGCAGGAACTGAAGCTTTCTTT
CASSFGGAGTEAFF